This T cell receptor (beta chain) was observed in a study of graft-versus-host responses after intestinal transplantation. Study-wide background: Recipients underwent multivisceral, liver-intestinal, or isolated intestinal transplants. Every transplant recipient was induced with anti-thymocyte globulin, then maintained on tacrolimus and steroids for two to three years.

The CDR3 loop spans 16 amino acids. Germline CDR1 SEHNR, CDR2 FQNEAQ (reference sequence). Between the trimmed V and J ends, which lost 4 bases and 3 bases, there was a span of 15 bases. Only in-frame clones appear in the TCRdb table, and some are missing; sequencing was by immunoSEQ multiplex PCR. The data show some 100,000 clones, with around 93% seen just once and 1.1% held by the top ten. Notes on this clone: No antigen is known for it.

V gene TRBV7-9 combines with J gene TRBJ2-2; a weak D match, TRBD2 (6 bases). This clonotype was obtained from a human donor who was the organ donor for an intestinal transplant. Material: unstimulated CD8+ T cells sorted from spleen or lymph node cells, obtained before transplant. CDR3 sequence (DNA): TGTGCCAGCAGCTCCCGGAGGACTATCGACACCGGGGAGCTGTTTTTT. As protein: CASSSRRTIDTGELFF.